The entry that follows covers one T cell receptor beta chain sequence. Its antigen remains unknown. PCR involved 60 Vbeta and 13 Jbeta primers. Data came from immunoSEQ multiplex PCR; TCRdb stores just in-frame clones and leaves some out. The sample yields about 200,000 clones, roughly three quarters seen once. The data derive from a study of cytomegalovirus exposure and HLA in healthy donors. Every donor was a healthy person donating bone marrow. General study points: Altogether, 150 to 200 TCR beta chains were recorded as cytomegalovirus-associated.

Germline-derived CDR1 and CDR2 are SNHLY and FYNNEI. V was shortened by 11 bases and J by 7 bases, with 10 bases between the two germline ends. The CDR3 runs to 10 residues. The sequencing input was PBMCs. V is TRBV2 and J is TRBJ2-3; D gene ambiguous. This sequence was found in a man aged 50-59 years in good health and CMV-seronegative. CDR3 DNA sequence: TGTGCCTATCAGAGGAATACGCAGTATTTT. Protein sequence: CAYQRNTQYF.